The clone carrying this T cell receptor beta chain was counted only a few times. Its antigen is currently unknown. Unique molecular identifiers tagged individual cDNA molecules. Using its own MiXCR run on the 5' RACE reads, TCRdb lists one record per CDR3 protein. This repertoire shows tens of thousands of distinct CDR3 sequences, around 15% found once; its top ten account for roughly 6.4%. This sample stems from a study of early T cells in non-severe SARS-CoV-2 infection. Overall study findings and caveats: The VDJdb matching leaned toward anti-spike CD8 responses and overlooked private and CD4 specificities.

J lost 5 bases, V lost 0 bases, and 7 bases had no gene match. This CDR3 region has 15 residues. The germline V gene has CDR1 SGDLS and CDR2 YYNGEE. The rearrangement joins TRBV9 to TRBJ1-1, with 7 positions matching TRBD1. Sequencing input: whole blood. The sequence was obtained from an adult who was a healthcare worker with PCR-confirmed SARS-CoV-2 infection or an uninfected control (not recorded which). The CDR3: CASSVEVAGGTEAFF. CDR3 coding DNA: TGTGCCAGCAGCGTAGAGGTTGCAGGGGGTACTGAAGCTTTCTTT.